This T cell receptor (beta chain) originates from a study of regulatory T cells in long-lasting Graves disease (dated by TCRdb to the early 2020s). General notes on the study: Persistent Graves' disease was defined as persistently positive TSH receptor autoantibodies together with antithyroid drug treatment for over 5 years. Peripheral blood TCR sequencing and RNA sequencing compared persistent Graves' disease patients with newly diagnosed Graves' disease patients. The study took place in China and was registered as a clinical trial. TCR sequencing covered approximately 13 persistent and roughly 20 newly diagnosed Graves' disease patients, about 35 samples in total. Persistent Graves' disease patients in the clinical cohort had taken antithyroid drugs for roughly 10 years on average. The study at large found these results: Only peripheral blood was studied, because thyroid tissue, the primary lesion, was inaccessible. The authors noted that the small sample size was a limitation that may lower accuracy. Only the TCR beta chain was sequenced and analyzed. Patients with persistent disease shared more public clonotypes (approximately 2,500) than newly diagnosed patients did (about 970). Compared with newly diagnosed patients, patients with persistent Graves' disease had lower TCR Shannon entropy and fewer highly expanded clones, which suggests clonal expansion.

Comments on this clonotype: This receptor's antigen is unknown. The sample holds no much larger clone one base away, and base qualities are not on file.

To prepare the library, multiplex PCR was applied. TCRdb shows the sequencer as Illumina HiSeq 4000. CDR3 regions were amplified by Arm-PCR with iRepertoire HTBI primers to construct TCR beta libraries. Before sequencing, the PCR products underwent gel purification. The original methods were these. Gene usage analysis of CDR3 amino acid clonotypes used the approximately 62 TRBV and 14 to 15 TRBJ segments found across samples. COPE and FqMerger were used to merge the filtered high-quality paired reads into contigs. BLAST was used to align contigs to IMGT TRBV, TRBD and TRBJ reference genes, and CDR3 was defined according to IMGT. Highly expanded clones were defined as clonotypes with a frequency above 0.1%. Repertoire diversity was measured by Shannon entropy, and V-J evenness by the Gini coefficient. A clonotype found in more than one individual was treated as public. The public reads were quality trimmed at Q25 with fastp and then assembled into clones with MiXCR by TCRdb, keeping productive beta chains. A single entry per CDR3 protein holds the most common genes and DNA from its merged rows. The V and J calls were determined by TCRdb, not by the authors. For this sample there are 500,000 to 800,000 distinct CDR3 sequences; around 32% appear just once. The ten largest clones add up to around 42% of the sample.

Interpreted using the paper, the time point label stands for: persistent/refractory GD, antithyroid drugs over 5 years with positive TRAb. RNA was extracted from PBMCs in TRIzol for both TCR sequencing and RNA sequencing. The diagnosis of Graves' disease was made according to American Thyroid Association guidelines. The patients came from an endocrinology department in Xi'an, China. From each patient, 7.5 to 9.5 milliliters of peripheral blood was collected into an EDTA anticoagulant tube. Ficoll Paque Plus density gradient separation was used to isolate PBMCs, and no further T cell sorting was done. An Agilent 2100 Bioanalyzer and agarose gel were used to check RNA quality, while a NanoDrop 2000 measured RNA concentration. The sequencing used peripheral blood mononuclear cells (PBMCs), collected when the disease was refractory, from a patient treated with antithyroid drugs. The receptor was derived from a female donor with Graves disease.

The bases are TGCAGTGCTGGGCGGATTAAAGCGGGACCCTTACCCCACGTGGATACGCAGTATTTT. Its coded protein is CSAGRIKAGPLPHVDTQYF. The chain is encoded by TRBV20-1 joined to TRBJ2-3; 7 nucleotides in the junction match TRBD2. The germline V and J ends show losses of 5 bases and 6 bases respectively, and no gene match explains 26 bases of the junction. Reading from cysteine to phenylalanine, the CDR3 counts 19 amino acids. The DNA shown is the 57-base CDR3, in frame from base 1. The germline V gene encodes CDR1 DFQATT and CDR2 SNEGSKA (reference sequence).